This TCR beta chain was retrieved from a study of T cell responses to AZD1222 COVID-19 vaccine. The method was immunoSEQ multiplex PCR; TCRdb's version includes in-frame clones alone and lacks a portion of them. The sample has roughly 150,000 clones, around nine tenths seen once; the top ten hold approximately 1%. Trimming took off 1 base at V and 6 bases at J, with 6 bases between the two ends. The CDR3 spans 12 residues. Worth noting for this clone: Its target is not known.

Whole-study results and caveats: Donors skewed white British and female; clonal diversity was possibly underestimated. Reports say nearly half of spike-specific TCRs go after unmutated variant regions.

The V and J genes are TRBV12-3 or TRBV12-4 and TRBJ2-5; D gene unclear. The sample consisted of peripheral blood, taken 28 days after the second AZD1222 dose. The TCR sequence derives from an adult who received the AZD1222 COVID-19 vaccine. CDR3 coding DNA: TGTGCCAGCAGTTTAGTAGACAAGACCCAGTACTTC. The encoded protein is CASSLVDKTQYF.